The rows below give T cell receptor beta chains drawn from one sample of a study of Ad26.COV2.S vaccination and SARS-CoV-2 variants. Method: immunoSEQ multiplex PCR; TCRdb's copy keeps in-frame clones and lacks some. The sample records 300,000 to 350,000 clones, about 85% being singletons. The sequences come from peripheral blood, collected in a trial of Ad26.COV2.S vaccine versus placebo. These receptors all stem from a person between 18 and 65 years old who received the Ad26.COV2.S COVID-19 vaccine or a placebo. The CDR3 runs from the conserved cysteine through the conserved F or W. D genes are given only for firm matches. Size is omitted from some rows. Given values are once, few, many or a class for expanded clones.

j_call: TRBJ2-3; d_call: NA; clone_size: NA; v_call: TRBV9; cdr3_aa: CASSVGAGGTDTQYF; cdr3_nt: TGTGCCAGCAGCGTAGGGGCCGGAGGCACAGATACGCAGTATTTT
j_call: TRBJ2-7; d_call: NA; clone_size: NA; v_call: TRBV10-3; cdr3_aa: CAITSTEAYEQYF; cdr3_nt: TGTGCCATCACTAGCACTGAAGCCTACGAGCAGTACTTC
j_call: TRBJ2-7; d_call: NA; clone_size: NA; v_call: TRBV2; cdr3_aa: CASSWTGYEQYF; cdr3_nt: TGTGCCAGCTCATGGACCGGCTACGAGCAGTACTTC
j_call: TRBJ1-2; d_call: TRBD1; clone_size: once; v_call: TRBV28; cdr3_aa: CASSSGQRNYGYTF; cdr3_nt: TGTGCCAGCAGTTCGGGACAGAGAAACTATGGCTACACCTTC
j_call: TRBJ2-4; d_call: NA; clone_size: NA; v_call: TRBV19; cdr3_aa: CASSLSSPDIQYF; cdr3_nt: TGTGCCAGTAGTCTTTCTTCCCCGGACATTCAGTACTTC
j_call: TRBJ1-2; d_call: NA; clone_size: NA; v_call: TRBV28; cdr3_aa: CASTEEPLGYTF; cdr3_nt: TGTGCCAGTACGGAGGAACCGCTCGGCTACACCTTC
j_call: TRBJ2-5; d_call: NA; clone_size: once; v_call: TRBV15; cdr3_aa: CATSRDVYGGLREETQYF; cdr3_nt: TGTGCCACCAGCAGAGATGTGTACGGGGGACTCAGGGAAGAGACCCAGTACTTC
j_call: TRBJ1-2; d_call: NA; clone_size: NA; v_call: TRBV30; cdr3_aa: CAWGRDFYGYTF; cdr3_nt: TGTGCCTGGGGAAGGGACTTCTATGGCTACACCTTC
j_call: TRBJ2-1; d_call: TRBD2; clone_size: NA; v_call: TRBV11-3; cdr3_aa: CASSPRLAGGHEQFF; cdr3_nt: TGTGCCAGCAGCCCCCGCCTAGCGGGTGGTCATGAGCAGTTCTTC
j_call: TRBJ2-1; d_call: NA; clone_size: NA; v_call: TRBV5-1; cdr3_aa: CASSLAAFPDEQFF; cdr3_nt: TGCGCCAGCAGCTTGGCCGCCTTTCCCGATGAGCAGTTCTTC
j_call: TRBJ1-5; d_call: NA; clone_size: NA; v_call: TRBV5-1; cdr3_aa: CASSAGTAGNQPQHF; cdr3_nt: TGCGCCAGCAGCGCCGGGACCGCGGGCAATCAGCCCCAGCATTTT
j_call: TRBJ2-6; d_call: NA; clone_size: NA; v_call: TRBV7-2; cdr3_aa: CASTSRAGANVLTF; cdr3_nt: TGTGCCAGCACCTCCAGGGCCGGGGCCAACGTCCTGACTTTC
j_call: TRBJ2-1; d_call: NA; clone_size: NA; v_call: TRBV7-2; cdr3_aa: CASSLVPWSNNEQFF; cdr3_nt: TGTGCCAGCAGCTTAGTTCCGTGGTCGAACAATGAGCAGTTCTTC
j_call: TRBJ1-3; d_call: NA; clone_size: NA; v_call: TRBV14; cdr3_aa: CASSQDPTGSGNTIYF; cdr3_nt: TGTGCCAGCAGCCAAGATCCGACTGGCTCTGGAAACACCATATATTTT
j_call: TRBJ2-7; d_call: NA; clone_size: NA; v_call: TRBV12-3/TRBV12-4; cdr3_aa: CASRGLENEQYF; cdr3_nt: TGTGCCAGCAGGGGTTTGGAGAACGAGCAGTACTTC
j_call: TRBJ1-6; d_call: NA; clone_size: NA; v_call: TRBV4-3; cdr3_aa: CASSQDLITAYNSPLHF; cdr3_nt: TGCGCCAGCAGCCAAGATCTAATCACCGCTTATAATTCACCCCTCCACTTT